Listed here is a single T cell receptor (beta chain). Germline CDR1 LNHDA, CDR2 SQIVND (reference sequence). The CDR3 is 18 residues long. Unmatched junction bases numbered 14, after V lost 3 bases and J lost 5 bases. Donors contributed one heparinised blood draw apiece, averaging about 110 mL. Sorted populations all had greater than 98% purity. The source of the sample is a study of beta chain features in type 1 diabetes. Expressed TCRB transcripts were sequenced because the entire RNA isolate underwent reverse transcription. Sequencing was performed with immunoSEQ multiplex PCR; in TCRdb, only in-frame clones are kept and a portion is missing. This sample carries 310,000 or so clones, 11% of them seen once, and the ten largest clones take just over 0.015%.

The chain uses TRBV19 and TRBJ2-5; 11 bases agree with TRBD2. The TCR sequence derives from a woman in her 30s in good health. Material: naive CD4+ T cells from blood. The CDR3: CASSIGRGLAAGLETQYF. Here the CDR3 DNA reads TGTGCCAGTAGTATCGGCAGGGGACTAGCGGCGGGGTTGGAGACCCAGTACTTC. Using reference TRBV19 and TRBJ2-5 for the parts outside the CDR3, the full variable domain is DGGITQSPKYLFRKEGQNVTLSCEQNLNHDAMYWYRQDPGQGLRLIYYSQIVNDFQKGDIAEGYSVSREKKESFPLTVTSAQKNPTAFYLCASSIGRGLAAGLETQYFGPGTRLLVL.